Following are 20 T cell receptor beta chains from one sample sequenced in a study of regulatory and conventional T cells in RAG deficiency. Genomic DNA came from blood conventional CD4+ T cells gated CD25-low CD127-high. The data were produced by immunoSEQ multiplex PCR, yet TCRdb's version contains in-frame clones alone and is incomplete. The sample lists thousands of clones, around four fifths occurring once. Source material: CD4+ effector T cells sorted from blood. Receptors were obtained from a human donor with RAG deficiency presenting as severe combined immunodeficiency.

CDR3 sequence: CASRPGYKPGANVLTF. In DNA, the CDR3 is TGCGCCAGCAGGCCAGGGTACAAACCTGGGGCCAACGTCCTGACTTTC. This chain links TRBV5-1 with TRBJ2-6; the D gene is possibly TRBD1 (5 bases). V gave up 5 bases and J gave up 2 bases, with 14 bases separating them. The germline V gene encodes CDR1 SGHRS and CDR2 YFSETQ. This CDR3 is 16 amino acids long. Together with reference TRBV5-1 and TRBJ2-6, the CDR3 gives the full variable domain: KAGVTQTPRYLIKTRGQQVTLSCSPISGHRSVSWYQQTPGQGLQFLFEYFSETQRNKGNFPGRFSGRQFSNSRSEMNVSTLELGDSALYLCASRPGYKPGANVLTFGAGSRLTVL.

This clone was observed once. The rearrangement joins TRBV4-2 to TRBJ2-7; D gene uncertain. The CDR3 covers 15 residues. V lost 1 base and J 0 bases, leaving 10 bases between the germline ends. The germline gives CDR1 LGHNA, CDR2 YNFKEQ. The DNA for the CDR3 is TGTGCCAGCAGCCAAGTTGGGCTGATCTCCTACGAGCAGTACTTC. This translates into CASSQVGLISYEQYF.

J is TRBJ1-2 and V is TRBV27; tentatively, D is TRBD1 (5 bases). This CDR3 is 15 amino acids long. Trimming took off 4 bases at V and 4 bases at J, with 16 bases between the two ends. CDR1 is MNHEY and CDR2 is SMNVEV in the germline V gene (reference sequence). CDR3 bases: TGTGCCAGCAGTTCAGGATCGTGGGGGATCTATGGCTACACCTTC. Its translation: CASSSGSWGIYGYTF.

This rearrangement joins TRBV28 to TRBJ2-3; D not certain. Germline CDR1 reads MDHEN; CDR2 reads SYDVKM. The CDR3 contains 13 residues. Trimming took off 0 bases at V and 3 bases at J, with 4 bases between the two ends. CDR3 sequence: CASSLWSTDTQYF. The DNA of the CDR3 is TGTGCCAGCAGTTTATGGAGTACAGATACGCAGTATTTT.

This chain uses TRBV7-2 with TRBJ2-2; D is possibly TRBD2 (7 bases). Trimming took off 5 bases at V and 4 bases at J, with 20 bases between the two ends. The length of the CDR3 is 17 residues. Germline values: CDR1 SGHTA, CDR2 FQGNSA. The CDR3 sequence is CASSRGAGARGTGELFF. CDR3 DNA sequence: TGTGCCAGCAGCCGCGGTGCGGGGGCGCGAGGCACCGGGGAGCTGTTTTTT.

V is TRBV4-3 and J is TRBJ2-7, with D uncertain. The CDR3 length is 13 residues. V lost 4 bases and J lost 3, with 10 bases in between. Germline V gives CDR1 LGHNA, CDR2 YSLEER. For the CDR3, the DNA is TGCGCCAGCAGCCGCCAACCCCGCTACGAGCAGTACTTC. It translates to CASSRQPRYEQYF.

V and J are TRBV7-2 and TRBJ2-7; D is uncertain. In germline, CDR1 is SGHTA, CDR2 FQGNSA. This CDR3 comprises 14 residues. The V end lost 6 bases, the J end lost 3 bases, and 15 bases lay between the germline ends. CDR3 DNA: TGTGCCAGCAGTCGCTCCAGAGAATTCTACGAGCAGTACTTC. Encoded protein: CASSRSREFYEQYF. The variable domain in full, completed from reference TRBV7-2 and TRBJ2-7, reads GAGVSQSPSNKVTEKGKDVELRCDPISGHTALYWYRQSLGQGLEFLIYFQGNSAPDKSGLPSDRFSAERTGGSVSTLTIQRTQQEDSAVYLCASSRSREFYEQYFGPGTRLTVT.

This clone was seen just once. V and J are TRBV25-1 and TRBJ1-3; D gene uncertain. The CDR3 is 15 residues long. V dropped 1 base and J dropped 0 bases, with 7 bases sitting between them. Germline lookup yields CDR1 MGHDK and CDR2 SYGVNS. CDR3 loop: CASSESPRSGNTIYF. CDR3 nucleotide sequence: TGTGCCAGCAGTGAATCCCCCCGCTCTGGAAACACCATATATTTT.

The CDR3 reads CASSPTGTGANVLTF. CDR3 bases: TGTGCCAGCAGTCCAACCGGAACTGGGGCCAACGTCCTGACTTTC. The V and J genes are TRBV28 and TRBJ2-6; D gene unclear. There are 15 residues in the CDR3. CDR1 is MDHEN and CDR2 is SYDVKM in the germline V gene. V lost 5 bases and J 2 bases, leaving 10 bases between the germline ends.

The chain uses TRBV25-1 and TRBJ2-7, with D possibly being TRBD2 (5 bases). There are 15 residues in the CDR3. Germline V gene data show CDR1 as MGHDK and CDR2 as SYGVNS. Trimming shortened V by 6 bases and J by 3 bases, and 18 bases separated the two germline ends. For the CDR3, the DNA is TGTGCCAGCAGCGTGACCGGACTTGCCAGCTACGAGCAGTACTTC. This translates into CASSVTGLASYEQYF.

This rearrangement joins TRBV11-2 to TRBJ2-3; the D gene could be TRBD1 or TRBD2 (5 bases each). The germline gives CDR1 SGHAT, CDR2 FQNNGV. V lost 4 bases to trimming and J lost 3 bases, with 8 bases between them. The CDR3 is made up of 13 amino acids. The CDR3 nucleotides are TGTGCCAGCAGCTGGGGACGGACAGATACGCAGTATTTT. It is translated as CASSWGRTDTQYF.

This clone turned up a few times. J is TRBJ2-7 and V is TRBV19, with a weak D call TRBD1 (5 bases). The CDR3 is 13 amino acids. Germline values: CDR1 LNHDA, CDR2 SQIVND (reference sequence). V lost 3 bases and J 2 bases, leaving 8 bases between the germline ends. The CDR3 region is CASSMDKTYEQYF. The CDR3 region has the DNA TGTGCCAGTAGTATGGACAAAACCTACGAGCAGTACTTC.

The J gene is TRBJ2-7, the V gene TRBV28; D might be TRBD2 (5 bases). The CDR3 is made up of 14 amino acids. In germline, CDR1 is MDHEN, CDR2 SYDVKM. V lost 6 bases to trimming and J lost 1 base, with 13 bases between them. CDR3 bases: TGTGCCAGCAGGGGGAGTCCCAGGTCCTACGAGCAGTACTTC. It specifies CASRGSPRSYEQYF.

The chain couples TRBV29-1 to TRBJ2-7, with D possibly TRBD1 on 6 matching bases. Trimming stripped 5 bases from V and 4 bases from J, with 15 bases between. CDR1 and CDR2 (germline): SQVTM, ANQGSEA. The CDR3 is made up of 13 amino acids. CDR3 sequence (DNA): TGCAGCGTTTCCGACAGGCCAAAATACGAGCAGTACTTC. It translates to CSVSDRPKYEQYF.

J is TRBJ2-1 and V is TRBV28, with TRBD2 matching over 10 bases. V lost 8 bases and J lost 7; bases outside the gene matches: 11. The CDR3 is 15 residues long. Per the germline V gene, CDR1 is MDHEN and CDR2 is SYDVKM. CDR3 coding DNA: TGTGCCAGCGGCGTCCCCAGCGGGAGGGGGAATGAGCAGTTCTTC. Residues: CASGVPSGRGNEQFF.

The rearrangement links TRBV25-1 to TRBJ2-3; D is unresolved. Germline V gene data show CDR1 as MGHDK and CDR2 as SYGVNS. The germline V and J ends were trimmed by 2 bases and 6 bases, with 18 bases remaining between them. This CDR3 is built from 16 residues. The CDR3 sequence is CASSEPPGSAADTQYF. For the CDR3, the DNA is TGTGCCAGCAGTGAACCGCCAGGTTCCGCCGCGGATACGCAGTATTTT.

This chain connects TRBV28 to TRBJ2-1; D ambiguous. CDR1 and CDR2 (germline): MDHEN, SYDVKM. The V end was cut by 5 bases, the J end by 2 bases, with 10 bases between. CDR3 length equals 14 residues. The CDR3 is CASSRTLTYNEQFF. CDR3 bases: TGTGCCAGCAGTCGGACCCTCACCTACAATGAGCAGTTCTTC.

The rearrangement uses TRBV7-3 and TRBJ2-3, with 7 nucleotides matching TRBD2. With V trimmed by 2 bases and J by 8 bases, 16 bases remained unmatched. Per germline, CDR1 SGHTA and CDR2 FQGTGA. The CDR3 has 17 residues. The CDR3 DNA follows: TGTGCCAGCAGCTTAGCGCGGGGGACGCCTGGGGAGGGTACGCAGTATTTT. It yields the protein CASSLARGTPGEGTQYF.

The chain employs TRBV6-5 and TRBJ1-2, with 9 bases matching TRBD1. The CDR3 covers 15 residues. V shed 6 bases, J shed 5 bases, and the junction held 10 bases outside the gene matches. The V gene's germline CDR1 is MNHEY and CDR2 SVGAGI. This CDR3 is CASSPTGTGNYGYTF. The CDR3, as DNA: TGTGCCAGCAGCCCAACCGGGACAGGGAATTATGGCTACACCTTC.

V usage is TRBV2 and J usage is TRBJ1-6; 7 bases agree with TRBD1. The ends lost 8 bases at V and 7 bases at J; junction bases unmatched: 11. The CDR3 has 15 amino acids. Germline CDR1 reads SNHLY; CDR2 reads FYNNEI. The CDR3 DNA follows: TGTGCCAGCTCCCGACAGGGTTTTGAAAATTCACCCCTCCACTTT. Protein product: CASSRQGFENSPLHF.